This T cell receptor (beta chain) was obtained from a study of CD8+ T cells in alopecia areata. Study information: Transfer of skin from roughly 6-12-month-old C3H/HeJ graft donors with spontaneous alopecia was made to roughly 7-10-week-old female C3H/HeJ mice.

Investigators isolated RNA and reverse transcribed it into cDNA to act as the sequencing template. Some clones are missing from TCRdb's copy, which holds only in-frame ones; the method was immunoSEQ multiplex PCR. Altogether 90,000 to 130,000 clones were found in the sample, and no singletons occur. General observations from the study: An increase in clonality over normal scalp was evident in lesional scalp, especially alopecia totalis/universalis. When scalp samples are sequenced, resident alphabeta T cells of normal skin are also captured.

This CDR3 is 16 amino acids long. After removal of 1 base from V and 2 bases from J, the junction contained 5 bases not matched to a gene. Looked up from germline, CDR1 is NSQYPW and CDR2 is LRSPGD (reference sequence). About this clone: The antigen remains undetermined. The germline and genes are mouse ones. The read terminates 4 residues ahead of where the CDR3 ends, so the germline J gene completes it.

This TCR derives from a C3H/HeJ mouse with alopecia areata. Strain haplotype (MHC): H2-k. The sequenced sample was lesional skin. This chain uses TRBV1 with TRBJ2-5, with 8 bases aligning to TRBD2. The DNA read from the CDR3 is TGCACCTGCAGTGCAGGTGGGGGGGTGCGCCAAGAC. It codes for CTCSAGGGVRQD. The whole CDR3 region reads CTCSAGGGVRQDTQYF.